The present T cell receptor (beta chain) was sequenced within a study of blood T cell repertoires in COVID-19. Original processing notes: Quantification of nucleated cells was approximated via reference gene primer amplification. Some clones are missing from TCRdb's copy, which holds only in-frame ones; the method was immunoSEQ multiplex PCR. V, J and clone size are taken as reported in that table, and D and trimming were inferred from the DNA itself. The sample has about 320,000 clones; about four fifths are singletons. Germline CDR1 MNHNY, CDR2 SVGAGI (reference sequence). The CDR3 consists of 16 residues. Trimming removed 2 bases at V and 0 bases at J, with 13 bases between.

This chain uses TRBV6-6 with TRBJ1-1; TRBD1 might be the D (5 bases). Sequencing was carried out using peripheral blood. The clonotype comes from a woman aged 45-65 years with acute or convalescent COVID-19. CDR3 in amino acids: CASSYPSTDMNTEAFF. CDR3 nucleotides: TGTGCCAGCAGTTACCCTTCGACAGACATGAACACTGAAGCTTTCTTT.